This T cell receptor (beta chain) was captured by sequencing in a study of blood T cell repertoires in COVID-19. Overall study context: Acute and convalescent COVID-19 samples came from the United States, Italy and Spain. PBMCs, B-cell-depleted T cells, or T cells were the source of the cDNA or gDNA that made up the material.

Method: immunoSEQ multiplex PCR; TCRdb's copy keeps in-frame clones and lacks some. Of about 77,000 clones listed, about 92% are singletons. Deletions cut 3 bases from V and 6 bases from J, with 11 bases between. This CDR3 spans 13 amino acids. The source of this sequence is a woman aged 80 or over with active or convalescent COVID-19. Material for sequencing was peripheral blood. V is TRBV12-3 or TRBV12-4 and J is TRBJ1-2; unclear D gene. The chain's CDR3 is CASSFLARHGYTF. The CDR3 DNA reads TGTGCCAGCAGTTTTTTGGCGCGGCATGGCTACACCTTC.